Listed below are T cell receptor beta chains from one sample, sequenced in a study of blood T cell repertoires in COVID-19. Only in-frame clones appear in the TCRdb table, and some are missing; sequencing was by immunoSEQ multiplex PCR. This repertoire shows about 59,000 clones, 73% found once; its top ten account for roughly a sixth. Source material: peripheral blood. The origin of the receptors is a woman aged 45-65 years with active or convalescent COVID-19. The CDR3 runs from the conserved cysteine through the conserved F or W.

>13|TRBV6-6
CASRGGQRETQYF
>17|TRBV28
CASRSLPRVAYYNEQFF
>12|TRBV30
CAGTGGNTEAFF
>15|TRBV4-1
CASSLRAGRRDEQFF
>14|TRBV15
CATSIQVRGSVQYF
>16|TRBV10-1
CASSEMVGSFANEQFF
>16|TRBV4-1
CASSQGQLSANYGYTF
>14|TRBV6-1
CASSEGGNTGELFF
>17|TRBV27
CASRARDRGLFTDTQYF
>15|TRBV2
CASSERVSSGNTIYF
>15|TRBV5-1
CASSLGGGPSYEQYF
>12|TRBV29-1
CSFGQGDYGYTF
>15|TRBV30
CAWSASDGLAYEQYF
>13|TRBV5-3
CARSLFPSGAAFF
>15|TRBV6-2/TRBV6-3
CASSFLLDYGETQYF
>16|TRBV24-1
CATSDFSTSGGNEQFF
>19|TRBV30
CAWSRRQQGFNINTGELFF
>14|TRBV5-1
CASPAGEKADTQYF
>17|TRBV13
CASSVSMTSGIAYEQYF
>13|TRBV13
CASSLGVENEQYF
>17|TRBV25-1
CASSGGTGKARNQPQHF
>15|TRBV2
CASSLAGVSWNEQFF
>14|TRBV5-1
CASSFSGRAHEQFF
>16|TRBV24-1
CATSDFSGSSTGELFF
>12|TRBV6-5
CASDSSGLGYTF
>15|TRBV5-1
CASSLELAGGGEQYF
>13|TRBV7-8
CASSFGREWEQFF
>15|TRBV7-9
CASSPLDQGGFEQYF
>15|TRBV5-4
CASSPGTGFYNEQFF
>15|TRBV30
CAWSLRGASYNEQFF
>16|TRBV4-2
CASSQADRGRGYGYTF
>15|TRBV27
CASSLSAPHYNEQFF
>15|TRBV5-4
CASSSDRGDRTEAFF
>17|TRBV6-1
CASSGLAGYSSYNEQFF
>17|TRBV12-5
CASGLFPPQVSYNEQFF
>13|TRBV11-2
CASSWTGIYEQYF
>13|TRBV30
CAWCKRGGTEAFF
>18|TRBV7-9
CASRPATGGRDRGYGYTF
>15|TRBV25-1
CASRGHRIWNNEQFF
>18|TRBV28
CASSQSELLAGENNEQFF
>12|TRBV11-1
CASSLAGGELFF
>15|TRBV5-8
CASSLTERGFYEQYF
>13|TRBV4-1
CASSQDFFGEQYF
>16|TRBV28
CASSSPWAGANYGYTF
>16|TRBV19
CASSSRTGGSYNEQFF
>15|TRBV5-6
CASSLLGASYNEQFF
>13|TRBV15
CATSPGQGYEQYF
>12|TRBV2
CASSREREDQYF
>13|TRBV19
CASKLAGGETQYF
>14|TRBV3-1/TRBV3-2
CASSRDTTNEKLFF
>18|TRBV7-9
CASSSLLRDKGSANTQYF
>16|TRBV6-5
CASSYSWTSGNNEQFF
>15|TRBV7-8
CASSSSPRSGYGYTF
>13|TRBV7-9
CASSEGEGNTIYF
>11|TRBV5-5
CASRQGYEQYF